This T cell receptor (beta chain) appears in the sequencing data of a study of blood T cells in healthy people across ages. This clonotype turned up a few times. Next came a second PCR, run for roughly 7 to 12 cycles, which used a sample-barcoded 5' primer along with a J-beta primer mix. TCRdb analysed the 5' RACE reads with MiXCR anew, one entry per CDR3 protein. The table lists around 1,900,000 distinct CDR3 sequences, roughly two fifths of them singletons. It was approximately 10 milliliters of peripheral blood that were drawn from each donor. Specimen: blood. The clonotype comes from a human donor in good health.

CDR3 residues: CASSPFRGLGETQYF. CDR3 DNA sequence: TGCGCCAGCAGCCCCTTCAGGGGGCTTGGGGAGACCCAGTACTTC. This chain uses TRBV4-3 with TRBJ2-5; 8 bases line up with TRBD1. Germline CDR1 is LGHNA and CDR2 is YSLEER. With V trimmed by 4 bases and J by 5 bases, 9 bases remained unmatched. The CDR3 has 15 amino acids.